The rows below give T cell receptor beta chains drawn from one sample of a study of yellow fever vaccine responses in identical twins. A single record per CDR3 protein comes from TCRdb applying MiXCR to the RT-PCR reads. The repertoire holds about 11,000 distinct CDR3 sequences, around 77% seen once, with under 7.5% in the top ten. The sequenced sample was T cells from blood (PBMCs), unsorted or a sorted subset (not recorded which), obtained before or after yellow fever vaccination (not recorded which). The source is a woman between 18 and 30 years old who received the yellow fever vaccine. Each CDR3 is given with its conserved first and last residue. A D gene is named only where the DNA matches it firmly. The size of a clone is reported for some rows only, either as once, few or many, or as a class for expanded clones.

j_call clone_size v_call d_call cdr3_nt cdr3_aa
TRBJ1-2 NA TRBV28 NA TGTGCCAGCTGGGACAACTATGGCTACACCTTC CASWDNYGYTF
TRBJ2-5 once TRBV7-8 NA TGTGCCAGCAGCTTAGGGGTTCGCGGGTACGAGACCCAGTACTTC CASSLGVRGYETQYF
TRBJ2-7 NA TRBV23-1 NA TGCGCCAGCATCCAAAGGCGCGGGACAGATAGTTACGAGCAGTACTTC CASIQRRGTDSYEQYF
TRBJ2-1 NA TRBV9 NA TGTGCCAGCAGCGAACAACCGGGACTGTTCTACAATGAGCAGTTCTTC CASSEQPGLFYNEQFF
TRBJ1-3 few TRBV28 NA TGTGCCAGCAGTTTTGCGGGGAACACTGGAAACACCATATATTTT CASSFAGNTGNTIYF
TRBJ2-1 NA TRBV7-8 TRBD2 TGTGCCAGCAGCCCAATAGCGGGAGGGATCTACAATGAGCAGTTCTTC CASSPIAGGIYNEQFF
TRBJ2-1 NA TRBV29-1 TRBD2 TGCAGCGTTGGTAGCGGGACGGCTGATGAGCAGTTCTTC CSVGSGTADEQFF
TRBJ2-3 NA TRBV11-2 TRBD2 TGTGCCACCGATAGCGGGACACACACAGATACGCAGTATTTT CATDSGTHTDTQYF
TRBJ2-7 once TRBV11-3 NA TGTGCCAGCAGCTTAGGGCCAGCCTACGAGCAGTACTTC CASSLGPAYEQYF
TRBJ2-2 NA TRBV6-5 NA TGTGCCAGCAGTTACTCCCCAGGCCGTAACACCGGGGAGCTGTTTTTT CASSYSPGRNTGELFF
TRBJ2-1 few TRBV11-1 NA TGTGCCAGCAGCTTAGGGGTAGGGTCCTACAATGAGCAGTTCTTC CASSLGVGSYNEQFF
TRBJ2-1 few TRBV19 NA TGTGCCAGTAGGATGGGTTACAATGAGCAGTTCTTC CASRMGYNEQFF
TRBJ2-7 NA TRBV4-2 NA TGTGCCAGCAGCCAAGATAGCCAGCCCAAAGCCACCTACGAGCAGTACTTC CASSQDSQPKATYEQYF
TRBJ2-1 NA TRBV5-1 NA TGCGCCAGCAGCTTGACGGCTAGCGATAGGGGTGAGCAGTTCTTC CASSLTASDRGEQFF
TRBJ2-7 NA TRBV29-1 TRBD1 TGCAGCGTTGAAGACCCGGGACAGGACTCCTACGAGCAGTACTTC CSVEDPGQDSYEQYF
TRBJ2-1 NA TRBV9 TRBD2 TGTGCCAGCAGCGTAGGCGGGAGTAGGCACAATGAGCAGTTCTTC CASSVGGSRHNEQFF
TRBJ2-7 NA TRBV29-1 NA TGCAGCGTGACGGACGCGAGCTCCTACGAGCAGTACTTC CSVTDASSYEQYF
TRBJ2-7 NA TRBV19 TRBD2 TGTGCCAGTAGCTTCGGGACTAGCGGTTTCTACGAGCAGTACTTC CASSFGTSGFYEQYF
TRBJ2-3 NA TRBV27 NA TGTGCCAGCAGTTTTGGTAGTAGGACAGATACGCAGTATTTT CASSFGSRTDTQYF
TRBJ1-5 NA TRBV11-1 NA TGTGCCAGCAGCCTATGGAATCAGCCCCAGCATTTT CASSLWNQPQHF
TRBJ1-1 NA TRBV4-1 NA TGCGCCAGCAGCCAAGCCAGGCTCCGGGGCACTGAAGCTTTCTTT CASSQARLRGTEAFF
TRBJ2-1 few TRBV7-8 TRBD2 TGTGCCAGCAGCCTTAGCGGGGGGGCCAGCAATGAGCAGTTCTTC CASSLSGGASNEQFF
TRBJ1-6 NA TRBV20-1 NA TGCAGTGCTGTCCTAAGCTCCTATAATTCACCCCTCCACTTT CSAVLSSYNSPLHF
TRBJ2-1 NA TRBV19 TRBD1 TGTGCCAGTAGTATAGAAAACAGGGGGCTCTACAATGAGCAGTTCTTC CASSIENRGLYNEQFF
TRBJ1-1 NA TRBV4-2 NA TGTGCCAGCAGCCAAGATTCTGGTACGAACACTGAAGCTTTCTTT CASSQDSGTNTEAFF
TRBJ1-2 NA TRBV20-1 TRBD1 TGCAGTGCTAGAGGGACAGGAACATATGGCTACACCTTC CSARGTGTYGYTF
TRBJ2-2 NA TRBV12-3/TRBV12-4 TRBD1 TGTGCCAGCACTACGGGGACAGGGGAGTCCGGGGAGCTGTTTTTT CASTTGTGESGELFF
TRBJ2-1 once TRBV14 TRBD2 TGTGCCAGCAGCCATTATCATATAGCGGGAGGGAATGACAATGAGCAGTTCTTC CASSHYHIAGGNDNEQFF
TRBJ1-5 NA TRBV11-1 NA TGTGCCAGCAGCTACGACCGGGAGCCCCAGCATTTT CASSYDREPQHF
TRBJ2-2 NA TRBV5-1 TRBD2 TGCGCCAGCAGCGCTAGCGGGTTGACCGGGGAGCTGTTTTTT CASSASGLTGELFF
TRBJ2-7 NA TRBV5-6 NA TGTGCCAGCAGCCCCGGGACCACCTACGAGCAGTACTTC CASSPGTTYEQYF
TRBJ1-1 NA TRBV12-3/TRBV12-4 NA TGTGCCAGCAGTTTTGCAGTTAACACTGAAGCTTTCTTT CASSFAVNTEAFF
TRBJ2-1 NA TRBV5-8 NA TGTGCCAGCAGCTTGGCTCCATACAATGAGCAGTTCTTC CASSLAPYNEQFF
TRBJ1-2 NA TRBV18 NA TGTGCCAGCTCACCGGGGCCGACCGCCTCCTATGGCTACACCTTC CASSPGPTASYGYTF
TRBJ2-7 once TRBV29-1 TRBD1 TGCAGCGCCTTGGGGATGCCGGGACAGGGGGCGAGCGAGCAGTACTTC CSALGMPGQGASEQYF
TRBJ2-1 NA TRBV12-3/TRBV12-4 NA TGTGCCAGCAGTTTCGACCGTAACAATGAGCAGTTCTTC CASSFDRNNEQFF
TRBJ2-7 NA TRBV7-9 TRBD2 TGTGCCAGCAGCAGGACTAGCGTTTACTACGAGCAGTACTTC CASSRTSVYYEQYF
TRBJ2-1 once TRBV24-1 NA TGTGCCACCAGTGATCCCAGGGTCCCCTACAATGAGCAGTTCTTC CATSDPRVPYNEQFF
TRBJ1-1 NA TRBV7-9 NA TGTGCCAGCAGCACCCCATCCGACACTGAAGCTTTCTTT CASSTPSDTEAFF
TRBJ1-6 NA TRBV13 NA TGTGCCAGCAGCCCTAATACGGCAAATTCACCCCTCCACTTT CASSPNTANSPLHF
TRBJ2-5 NA TRBV15 NA TGTGCCATCTTGGGGAGCGGGCAAGAGACCCAGTACTTC CAILGSGQETQYF